The 15 T cell receptor beta chains below were found in one sample sequenced in a study of blood T cell repertoires in COVID-19 (dated by TCRdb to 2019 to 2021). The library was produced with the immunoSEQ multiplex PCR assay. Sourced from immuneACCESS, this table was stored by TCRdb with only in-frame sequences that have V and J called. A share of the clones is absent; for the studies checked, an unresolved V gene accounts for under half, and the remainder has no known explanation. This sample comprises fewer than 150,000 clones, around nine tenths of them detected only once. In total, the top ten clones hold under 12% of the sample. The sample consisted of peripheral blood. Receptor source: a man in his forties or fifties with active or convalescent COVID-19.

J is TRBJ1-2 and V is TRBV19, with 9 bases aligning to TRBD1. Germline CDR1 and CDR2: LNHDA and SQIVND (reference sequence). The CDR3 is made up of 16 amino acids. V shed 8 bases and J 0 bases; nucleotides not matched to a gene: 10. CDR3 nucleotides: TGTGCCAGTCGAGCCGGGACAGGGCTAACTAACTATGGCTACACCTTC. It is translated as CASRAGTGLTNYGYTF.

V usage is TRBV7-9 and J usage is TRBJ1-1, with unresolved D. The germline gives CDR1 SEHNR, CDR2 FQNEAQ (reference sequence). The V end lost 5 bases, the J end lost 4 bases, and 11 bases lay between the germline ends. The CDR3 length is 13 residues. The CDR3 loop is CASSPAGSTEAFF. Here the CDR3 DNA reads TGTGCCAGCAGCCCAGCGGGTTCCACTGAAGCTTTCTTT. The full variable domain, rest sourced from reference TRBV7-9 and TRBJ1-1, is DTGVSQNPRHKITKRGQNVTFRCDPISEHNRLYWYRQTLGQGPEFLTYFQNEAQLEKSRLLSDRFSAERPKGSFSTLEIQRTEQGDSAMYLCASSPAGSTEAFFGQGTRLTVV.

The V call is TRBV7-9, the J call TRBJ1-3; TRBD1 aligns across 7 bases. Germline lookup yields CDR1 SEHNR and CDR2 FQNEAQ (reference sequence). J was trimmed by 2 bases and V by 6 bases; bases with no gene match: 10. The CDR3 contains 16 residues. The CDR3 loop is CASSRGPDRAGNTIYF. The CDR3, as DNA: TGTGCCAGCAGTCGAGGTCCCGACAGGGCTGGAAACACCATATATTTT.

The chain links TRBV30 to TRBJ2-2, with TRBD2 identical over 10 bases. The CDR3 spans 16 residues. Germline CDR1 and CDR2: GTSNPN and SVGIG (reference sequence). This chain's CDR3 is CALAGGRLAGAGELFF. Written as DNA, the CDR3 is TGTGCACTCGCAGGAGGGAGGCTAGCGGGAGCCGGGGAGCTGTTTTTT.

The chain has TRBV11-2 and TRBJ2-7, with TRBD2 matching 10 bases. Germline values: CDR1 SGHAT, CDR2 FQNNGV. J was trimmed by 2 bases and V by 4 bases; bases with no gene match: 5. The CDR3 extends over 15 amino acids. The CDR3 spells CASSYLAGETYEQYF. In nucleotides, the CDR3 is TGTGCCAGCAGCTACCTAGCGGGAGAAACCTACGAGCAGTACTTC.

This chain joins TRBV6-1 and TRBJ1-3, with D possibly matching TRBD1 (5 bases). CDR1 is MNHNS and CDR2 is SASEGT in the germline V gene. The V and J ends lost 2 bases and 4 bases respectively, with 15 bases between them. CDR3 size: 16 residues. Here the CDR3 reads CASSERRASSGNTIYF. The CDR3 DNA sequence: TGTGCCAGCAGTGAACGCAGGGCCTCATCCGGAAACACCATATATTTT.

The chain combines TRBV5-1 with TRBJ1-6; D is unresolved. The CDR3 is 15 amino acids. V was shortened by 0 bases and J by 6 bases, with 10 bases between the two germline ends. CDR1 and CDR2 from the germline V gene are SGHRS and YFSETQ. The CDR3 bases are TGCGCCAGCAGCTTGGGAGTCAGGCCTAATTCACCCCTCCACTTT. This sequence encodes CASSLGVRPNSPLHF.

The chain carries TRBV10-2 and TRBJ2-5; possibly TRBD2 for D (6 bases). The CDR3 consists of 15 residues. V lost 2 bases, J lost 2 bases, and 12 bases lay in between. Germline CDR1 WSHSY, CDR2 SAAADI. The CDR3 loop reads CASSEELASQETQYF. As DNA, the CDR3 is TGCGCCAGCAGTGAGGAACTAGCTTCACAAGAGACCCAGTACTTC.

V is TRBV9 and J is TRBJ2-7; 8 bases map to TRBD2. The CDR3 sequence is 14 residues long. J was trimmed by 7 bases and V by 3 bases; bases with no gene match: 9. The germline gives CDR1 SGDLS, CDR2 YYNGEE. The CDR3 DNA is TGTGCCAGCAGCGAGTCTAGCGGGCCGGGGGAGCAGTACTTC. Encoded protein: CASSESSGPGEQYF.

The rearrangement uses TRBV11-3 and TRBJ2-3; the D gene is possibly TRBD1 (7 bases). This CDR3 has 15 residues. The germline V gene encodes CDR1 SGHNT and CDR2 YENEEA. Trimming shortened V by 5 bases and J by 3 bases, and 15 bases separated the two germline ends. The CDR3 DNA follows: TGTGCCAGCAGCGCAGGGGGGAGAATGACAGATACGCAGTATTTT. Its translation is CASSAGGRMTDTQYF.

The chain uses TRBV27 and TRBJ2-3, with 12 bases aligning to TRBD2. CDR1 and CDR2 from the germline V gene are MNHEY and SMNVEV (reference sequence). J was trimmed by 3 bases and V by 4 bases; bases with no gene match: 5. The CDR3 loop spans 16 amino acids. CDR3 region: CASSSGLAGKTDTQYF. CDR3 nucleotides: TGTGCCAGCAGTTCTGGACTAGCGGGAAAGACAGATACGCAGTATTTT.

V and J are TRBV6-2 or TRBV6-3 and TRBJ2-1, with 8 bases fitting TRBD2. This CDR3 has 14 amino acids. The J segment lost 7 bases and the V segment lost 5 bases, leaving 7 bases of the junction unmatched. The germline CDR1 and CDR2 sequences are MNHEY and SVGEGT. CDR3 coding DNA: TGTGCCAGCAGTCGAACCGGACTAGCAAATGAGCAGTTCTTC. Translated, it gives CASSRTGLANEQFF.

The rearrangement joins TRBV21-1 to TRBJ1-1; TRBD1 is taken as the D call from the table, unchecked against the DNA. TRBV21-1 is a recognized pseudogene. The CDR3 runs 15 residues. Here the CDR3 DNA reads TGTGCCAGCAGCAAAGAAGACAGGGGGAACACTGAAGCTTTCTTT. Translated: CASSKEDRGNTEAFF.

This clone showed up just once. The V call is TRBV4-3, the J call TRBJ1-5, with TRBD1 as a possible D gene (5 bases). The CDR3 length is 17 residues. Germline V gives CDR1 LGHNA, CDR2 YSLEER. V lost 0 bases and J lost 2, with 14 bases in between. CDR3 DNA: TGCGCCAGCAGCCAAGATTGGGGCACCGTAGGCAATCAGCCCCAGCATTTT. This encodes CASSQDWGTVGNQPQHF.

The V gene is TRBV4-3, the J gene TRBJ1-1, with TRBD1 matching over 10 bases. The CDR3 spans 13 residues. The ends lost 5 bases at V and 6 bases at J; junction bases unmatched: 3. Germline V gene data show CDR1 as LGHNA and CDR2 as YSLEER. In DNA form, the CDR3 reads TGCGCCAGCAGCTGGACAGGGGGGGCTGAAGCTTTCTTT. This sequence encodes CASSWTGGAEAFF.